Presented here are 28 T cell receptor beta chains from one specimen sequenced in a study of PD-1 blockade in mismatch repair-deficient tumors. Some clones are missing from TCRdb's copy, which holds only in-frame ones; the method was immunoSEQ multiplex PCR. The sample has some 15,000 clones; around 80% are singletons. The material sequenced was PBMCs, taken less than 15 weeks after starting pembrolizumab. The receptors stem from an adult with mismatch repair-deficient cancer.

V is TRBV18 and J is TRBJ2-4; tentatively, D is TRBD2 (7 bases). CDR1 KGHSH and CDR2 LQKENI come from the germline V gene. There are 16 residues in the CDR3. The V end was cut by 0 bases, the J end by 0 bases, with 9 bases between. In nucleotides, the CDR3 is TGTGCCAGCTCACCACCGGGGGGGCTAGCCAAAAACATTCAGTACTTC. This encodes CASSPPGGLAKNIQYF.

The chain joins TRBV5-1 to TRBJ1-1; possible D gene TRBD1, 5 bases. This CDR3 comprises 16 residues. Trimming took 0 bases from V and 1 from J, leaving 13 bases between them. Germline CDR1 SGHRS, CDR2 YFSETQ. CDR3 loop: CASSLGVGGRNTEAFF. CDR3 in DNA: TGCGCCAGCAGCTTGGGGGTTGGGGGGAGGAACACTGAAGCTTTCTTT.

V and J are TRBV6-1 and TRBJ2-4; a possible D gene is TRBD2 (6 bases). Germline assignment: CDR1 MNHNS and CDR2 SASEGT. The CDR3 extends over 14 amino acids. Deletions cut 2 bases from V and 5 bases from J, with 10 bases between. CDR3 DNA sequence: TGTGCCAGCAGTGAAACTGGGACTCAAAACATTCAGTACTTC. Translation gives CASSETGTQNIQYF.

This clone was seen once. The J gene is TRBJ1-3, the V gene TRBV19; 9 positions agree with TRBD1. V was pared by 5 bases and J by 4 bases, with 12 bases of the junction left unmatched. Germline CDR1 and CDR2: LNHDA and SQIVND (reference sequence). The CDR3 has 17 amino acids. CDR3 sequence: CASSARGQGRRGNTIYF. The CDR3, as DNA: TGTGCCAGTAGTGCCCGCGGACAGGGGAGGAGAGGAAACACCATATATTTT.

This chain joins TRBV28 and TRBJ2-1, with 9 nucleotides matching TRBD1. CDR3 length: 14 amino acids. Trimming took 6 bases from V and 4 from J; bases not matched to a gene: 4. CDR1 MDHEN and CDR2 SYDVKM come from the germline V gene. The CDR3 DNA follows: TGTGCCAGCAGGGGGACAGGGCCATACAATGAGCAGTTCTTC. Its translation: CASRGTGPYNEQFF.

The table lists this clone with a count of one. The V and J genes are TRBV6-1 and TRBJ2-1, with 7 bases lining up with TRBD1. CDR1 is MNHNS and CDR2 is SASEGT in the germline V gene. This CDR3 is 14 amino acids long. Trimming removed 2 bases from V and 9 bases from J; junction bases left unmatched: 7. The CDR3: CASSELPDRVEQFF. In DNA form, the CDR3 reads TGTGCCAGCAGTGAATTGCCCGACAGGGTTGAGCAGTTCTTC.

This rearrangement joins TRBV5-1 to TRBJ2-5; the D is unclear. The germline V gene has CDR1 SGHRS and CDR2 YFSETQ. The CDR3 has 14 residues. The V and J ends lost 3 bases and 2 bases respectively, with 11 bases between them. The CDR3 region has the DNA TGCGCCAGCAGCTCGACTGGAGCTCAAGAGACCCAGTACTTC. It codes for CASSSTGAQETQYF.

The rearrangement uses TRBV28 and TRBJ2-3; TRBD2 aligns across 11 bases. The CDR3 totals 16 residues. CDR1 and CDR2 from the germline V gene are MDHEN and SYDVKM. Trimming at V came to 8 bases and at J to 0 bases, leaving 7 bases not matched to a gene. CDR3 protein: CASGTSGRRSTDTQYF. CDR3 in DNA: TGTGCCAGCGGGACTAGCGGAAGGAGGAGCACAGATACGCAGTATTTT. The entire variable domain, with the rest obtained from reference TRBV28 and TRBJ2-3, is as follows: DVKVTQSSRYLVKRTGEKVFLECVQDMDHENMFWYRQDPGLGLRLIYFSYDVKMKEKGDIPEGYSVSREKKERFSLILESASTNQTSMYLCASGTSGRRSTDTQYFGPGTRLTVL.

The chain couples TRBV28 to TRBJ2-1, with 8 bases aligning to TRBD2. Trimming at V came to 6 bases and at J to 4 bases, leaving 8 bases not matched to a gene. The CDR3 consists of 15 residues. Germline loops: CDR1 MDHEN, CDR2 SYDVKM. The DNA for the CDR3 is TGTGCCAGCAGACTAACTAGCGGATTTTACAATGAGCAGTTCTTC. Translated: CASRLTSGFYNEQFF. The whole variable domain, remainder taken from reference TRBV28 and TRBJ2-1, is DVKVTQSSRYLVKRTGEKVFLECVQDMDHENMFWYRQDPGLGLRLIYFSYDVKMKEKGDIPEGYSVSREKKERFSLILESASTNQTSMYLCASRLTSGFYNEQFFGPGTRLTVL.

As DNA, the CDR3 is TGTGCCAGCTCACCTCAACAGGGGACTGGGGCCAACGTCCTGACTTTC. This translates into CASSPQQGTGANVLTF. The V gene is TRBV18, the J gene TRBJ2-6, with 7 positions matching TRBD1. The germline CDR1 and CDR2 sequences are KGHSH and LQKENI. Germline trimming cut 3 bases from V and 2 bases from J; bases unmatched to any gene: 4. CDR3 length: 16 amino acids.

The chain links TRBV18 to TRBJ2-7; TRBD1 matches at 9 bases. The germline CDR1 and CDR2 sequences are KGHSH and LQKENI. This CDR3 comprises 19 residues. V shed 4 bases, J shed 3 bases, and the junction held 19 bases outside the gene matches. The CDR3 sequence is CASSLIPGQGSYLRYEQYF. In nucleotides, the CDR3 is TGTGCCAGCTCACTGATACCGGGACAGGGTTCCTATCTACGCTACGAGCAGTACTTC.

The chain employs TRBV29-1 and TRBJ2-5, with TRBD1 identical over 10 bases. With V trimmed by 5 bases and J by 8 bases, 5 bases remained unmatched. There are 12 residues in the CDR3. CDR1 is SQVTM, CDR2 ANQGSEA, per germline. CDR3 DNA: TGCAGCGTTACGTGGACAGGGGGAACCCAGTACTTC. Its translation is CSVTWTGGTQYF.

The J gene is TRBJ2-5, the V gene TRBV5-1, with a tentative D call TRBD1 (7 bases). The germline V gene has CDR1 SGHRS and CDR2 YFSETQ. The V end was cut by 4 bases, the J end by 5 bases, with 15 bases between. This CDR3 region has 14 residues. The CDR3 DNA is TGCGCCAGCAGCACCTCAGGGGGGTCGGAGACCCAGTACTTC. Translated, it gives CASSTSGGSETQYF.

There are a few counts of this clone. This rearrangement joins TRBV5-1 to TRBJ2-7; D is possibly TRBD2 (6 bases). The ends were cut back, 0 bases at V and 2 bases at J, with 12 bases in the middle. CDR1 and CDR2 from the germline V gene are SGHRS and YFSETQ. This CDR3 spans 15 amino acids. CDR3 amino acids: CASSLGGRNTYEQYF. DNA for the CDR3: TGCGCCAGCAGCTTGGGAGGGAGGAACACCTACGAGCAGTACTTC.

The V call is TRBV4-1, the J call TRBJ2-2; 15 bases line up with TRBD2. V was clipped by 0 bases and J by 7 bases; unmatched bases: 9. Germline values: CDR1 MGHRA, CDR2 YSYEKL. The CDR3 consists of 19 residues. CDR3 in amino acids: CASSQEWGLAGGGSGELFF. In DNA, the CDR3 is TGCGCCAGCAGCCAAGAATGGGGACTAGCGGGAGGAGGAAGCGGGGAGCTGTTTTTT.

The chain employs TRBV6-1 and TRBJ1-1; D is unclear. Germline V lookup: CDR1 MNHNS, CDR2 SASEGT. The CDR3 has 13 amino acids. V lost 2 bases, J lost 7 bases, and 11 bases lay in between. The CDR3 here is CASSESALLEAFF. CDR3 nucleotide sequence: TGTGCCAGCAGTGAAAGCGCTTTACTTGAAGCTTTCTTT.

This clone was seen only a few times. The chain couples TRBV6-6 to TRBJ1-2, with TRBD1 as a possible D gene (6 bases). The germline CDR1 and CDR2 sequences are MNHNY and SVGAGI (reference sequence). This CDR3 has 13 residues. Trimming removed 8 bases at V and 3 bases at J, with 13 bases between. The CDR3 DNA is TGTGCCAGCCTCAACACAGGGTACTATGGCTACACCTTC. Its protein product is CASLNTGYYGYTF.

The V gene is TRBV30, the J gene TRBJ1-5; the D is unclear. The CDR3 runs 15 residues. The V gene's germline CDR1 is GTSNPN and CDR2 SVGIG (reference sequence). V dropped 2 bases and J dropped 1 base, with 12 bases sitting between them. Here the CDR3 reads CAWSPGLGSNQPQHF. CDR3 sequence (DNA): TGTGCCTGGAGTCCCGGACTGGGGAGCAATCAGCCCCAGCATTTT.

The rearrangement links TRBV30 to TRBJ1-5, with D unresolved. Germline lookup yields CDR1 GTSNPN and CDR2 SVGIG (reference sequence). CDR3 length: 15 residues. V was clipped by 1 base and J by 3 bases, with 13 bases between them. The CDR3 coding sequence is TGTGCCTGGAGTGGAGGGCACTTCAACAATCAGCCCCAGCATTTT. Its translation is CAWSGGHFNNQPQHF. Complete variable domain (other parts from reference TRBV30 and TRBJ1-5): SQTIHQWPATLVQPVGSPLSLECTVEGTSNPNLYWYRQAAGRGLQLLFYSVGIGQISSEVPQNLSASRPQDRQFILSSKKLLLSDSGFYLCAWSGGHFNNQPQHFGDGTRLSIL.

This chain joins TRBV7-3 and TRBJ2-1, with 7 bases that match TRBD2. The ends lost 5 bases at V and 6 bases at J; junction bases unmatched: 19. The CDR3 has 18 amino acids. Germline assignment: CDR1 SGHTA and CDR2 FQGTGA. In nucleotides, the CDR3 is TGTGCCAGCAGCCAACAAGGGGTTGGGGGAGGGCCTCTCAATGAGCAGTTCTTC. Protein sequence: CASSQQGVGGGPLNEQFF.

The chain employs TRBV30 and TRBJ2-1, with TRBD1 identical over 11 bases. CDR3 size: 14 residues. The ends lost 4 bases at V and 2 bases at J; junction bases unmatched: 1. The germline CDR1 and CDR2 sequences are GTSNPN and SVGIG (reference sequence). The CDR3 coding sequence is TGTGCCTGGATGGACAGGGGGCCCTACAATGAGCAGTTCTTC. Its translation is CAWMDRGPYNEQFF.

CDR3: CAWTGGLDTQYF. For the CDR3, the DNA is TGTGCCTGGACAGGAGGCCTTGATACGCAGTATTTT. This chain links TRBV30 with TRBJ2-3; D possibly corresponds to TRBD2 (5 bases). The germline V gene encodes CDR1 GTSNPN and CDR2 SVGIG (reference sequence). V was shortened by 4 bases and J by 6 bases, with 11 bases between the two germline ends. The CDR3 covers 12 residues. The full variable domain, rest sourced from reference TRBV30 and TRBJ2-3, is SQTIHQWPATLVQPVGSPLSLECTVEGTSNPNLYWYRQAAGRGLQLLFYSVGIGQISSEVPQNLSASRPQDRQFILSSKKLLLSDSGFYLCAWTGGLDTQYFGPGTRLTVL.

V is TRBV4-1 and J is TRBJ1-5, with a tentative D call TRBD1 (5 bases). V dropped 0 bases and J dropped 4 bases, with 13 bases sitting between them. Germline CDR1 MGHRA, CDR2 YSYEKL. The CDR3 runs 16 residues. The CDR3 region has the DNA TGCGCCAGCAGCCAAGAACCGGGACTTCCTAATCAGCCCCAGCATTTT. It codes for CASSQEPGLPNQPQHF.

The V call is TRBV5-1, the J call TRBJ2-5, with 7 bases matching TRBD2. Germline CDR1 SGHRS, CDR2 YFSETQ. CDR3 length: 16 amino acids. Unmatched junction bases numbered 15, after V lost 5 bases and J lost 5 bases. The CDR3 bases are TGCGCCAGCAGATCTCCCCTAAGCGGGATAAGCGAGACCCAGTACTTC. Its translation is CASRSPLSGISETQYF.

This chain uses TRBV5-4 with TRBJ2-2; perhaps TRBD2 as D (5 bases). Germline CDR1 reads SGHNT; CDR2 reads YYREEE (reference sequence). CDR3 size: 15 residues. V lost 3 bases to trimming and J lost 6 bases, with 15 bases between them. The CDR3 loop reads CASSSTRDRAGELFF. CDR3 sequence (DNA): TGTGCCAGCAGCTCCACACGGGATAGGGCCGGGGAGCTGTTTTTT.

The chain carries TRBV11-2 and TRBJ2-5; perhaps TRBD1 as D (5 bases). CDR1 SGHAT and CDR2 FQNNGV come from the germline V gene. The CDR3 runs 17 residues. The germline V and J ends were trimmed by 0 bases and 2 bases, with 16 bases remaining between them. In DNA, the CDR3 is TGTGCCAGCAGCTTAGATATCGACAGCGACGCTCAAGAGACCCAGTACTTC. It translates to CASSLDIDSDAQETQYF.

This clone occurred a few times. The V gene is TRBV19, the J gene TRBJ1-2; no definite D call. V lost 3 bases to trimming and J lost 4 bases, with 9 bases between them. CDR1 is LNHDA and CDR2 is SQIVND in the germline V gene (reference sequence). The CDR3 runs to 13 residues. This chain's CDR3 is CASSIGGLYGYTF. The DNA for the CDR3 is TGTGCCAGTAGTATCGGCGGGCTCTATGGCTACACCTTC.

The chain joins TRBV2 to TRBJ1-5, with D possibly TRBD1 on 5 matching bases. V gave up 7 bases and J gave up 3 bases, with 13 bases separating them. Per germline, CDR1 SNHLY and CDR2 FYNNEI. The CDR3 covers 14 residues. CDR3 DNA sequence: TGTGCCAGCACCCCCTGGGACTTCAATCAGCCCCAGCATTTT. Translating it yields CASTPWDFNQPQHF.